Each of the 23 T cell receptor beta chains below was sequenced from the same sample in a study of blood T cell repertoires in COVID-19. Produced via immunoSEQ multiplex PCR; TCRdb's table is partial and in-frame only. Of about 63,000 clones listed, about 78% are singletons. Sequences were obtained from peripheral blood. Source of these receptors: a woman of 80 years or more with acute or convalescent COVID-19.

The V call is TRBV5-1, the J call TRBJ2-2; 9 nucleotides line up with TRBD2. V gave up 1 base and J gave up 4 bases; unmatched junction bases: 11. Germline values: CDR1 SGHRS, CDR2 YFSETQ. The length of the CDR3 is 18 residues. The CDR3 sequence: CASSLSWLRLAATGELFF. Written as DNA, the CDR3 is TGCGCCAGCAGCTTGAGCTGGTTGAGACTAGCGGCCACCGGGGAGCTGTTTTTT.

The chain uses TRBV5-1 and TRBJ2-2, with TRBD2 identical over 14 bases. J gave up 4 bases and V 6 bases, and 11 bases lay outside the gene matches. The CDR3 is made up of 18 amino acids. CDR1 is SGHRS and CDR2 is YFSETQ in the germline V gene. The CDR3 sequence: CASTHGTSGRRGTGELFF. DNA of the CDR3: TGCGCCAGCACGCACGGGACTAGCGGGAGAAGGGGCACCGGGGAGCTGTTTTTT.

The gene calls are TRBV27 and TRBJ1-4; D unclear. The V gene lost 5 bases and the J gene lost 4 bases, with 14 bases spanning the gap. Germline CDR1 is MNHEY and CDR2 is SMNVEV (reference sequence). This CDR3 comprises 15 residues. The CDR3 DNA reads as TGTGCCAGCAGTCCCGGGGAAGGGATTAATGAAAAACTGTTTTTT. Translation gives CASSPGEGINEKLFF. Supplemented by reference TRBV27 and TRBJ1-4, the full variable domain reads EAQVTQNPRYLITVTGKKLTVTCSQNMNHEYMSWYRQDPGLGLRQIYYSMNVEVTDKGDVPEGYKVSRKEKRNFPLILESPSPNQTSLYFCASSPGEGINEKLFFGSGTQLSVL.

The chain's CDR3 is CASSGGGTQPQHF. The CDR3, as DNA: TGTGCCAGCAGCGGTGGGGGCACCCAGCCCCAGCATTTT. This chain uses TRBV9 with TRBJ1-5, with D possibly matching TRBD1 (6 bases). V was clipped by 3 bases and J by 7 bases, with 11 bases between them. Germline V gene sequence: CDR1 SGDLS, CDR2 YYNGEE. The CDR3 contains 13 residues. Supplemented by reference TRBV9 and TRBJ1-5, the full variable domain reads DSGVTQTPKHLITATGQRVTLRCSPRSGDLSVYWYQQSLDQGLQFLIQYYNGEERAKGNILERFSAQQFPDLHSELNLSSLELGDSALYFCASSGGGTQPQHFGDGTRLSIL.

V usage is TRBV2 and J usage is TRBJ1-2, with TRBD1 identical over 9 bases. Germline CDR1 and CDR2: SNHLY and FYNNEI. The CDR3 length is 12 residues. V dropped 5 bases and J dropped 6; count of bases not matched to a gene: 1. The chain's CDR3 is CASSRTGDGYTF. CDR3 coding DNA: TGTGCCAGCAGTAGGACAGGGGATGGCTACACCTTC.

The CDR3 protein is CASSLASRQETQYF. CDR3 coding DNA: TGCGCCAGCAGCTTGGCCTCGCGCCAAGAGACCCAGTACTTC. The gene calls are TRBV5-1 and TRBJ2-5; unclear D gene. Germline V CDR1 and CDR2: SGHRS, YFSETQ. V dropped 0 bases and J dropped 1 base, with 7 bases sitting between them. The CDR3 sequence is 14 residues long. Full variable domain (missing parts from reference TRBV5-1 and TRBJ2-5): KAGVTQTPRYLIKTRGQQVTLSCSPISGHRSVSWYQQTPGQGLQFLFEYFSETQRNKGNFPGRFSGRQFSNSRSEMNVSTLELGDSALYLCASSLASRQETQYFGPGTRLLVL.

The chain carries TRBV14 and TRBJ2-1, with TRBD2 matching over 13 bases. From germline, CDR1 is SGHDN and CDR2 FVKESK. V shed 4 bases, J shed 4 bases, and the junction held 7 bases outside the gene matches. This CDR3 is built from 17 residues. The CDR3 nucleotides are TGTGCCAGCAGCCCAACAGGACTAGCGGGAGCGTACAATGAGCAGTTCTTC. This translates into CASSPTGLAGAYNEQFF.

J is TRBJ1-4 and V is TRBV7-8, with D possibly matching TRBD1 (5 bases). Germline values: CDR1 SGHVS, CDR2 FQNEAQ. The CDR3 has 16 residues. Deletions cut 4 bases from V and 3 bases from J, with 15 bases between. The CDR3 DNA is TGTGCCAGCAGCTCCATGGGGGGTTCGCCTAATGAAAAACTGTTTTTT. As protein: CASSSMGGSPNEKLFF.

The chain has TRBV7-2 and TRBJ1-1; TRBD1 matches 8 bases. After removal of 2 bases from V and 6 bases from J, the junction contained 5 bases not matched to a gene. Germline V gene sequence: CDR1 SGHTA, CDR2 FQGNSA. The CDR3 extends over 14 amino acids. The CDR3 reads CASSLNRGAPEAFF. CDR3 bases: TGTGCCAGCAGCTTAAACAGGGGGGCTCCTGAAGCTTTCTTT.

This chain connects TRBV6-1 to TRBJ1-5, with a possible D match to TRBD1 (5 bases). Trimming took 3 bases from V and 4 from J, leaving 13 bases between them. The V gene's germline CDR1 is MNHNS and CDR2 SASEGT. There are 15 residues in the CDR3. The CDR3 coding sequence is TGTGCCAGCAGTGAGGGGTTGGGGCGGAATCAGCCCCAGCATTTT. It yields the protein CASSEGLGRNQPQHF.

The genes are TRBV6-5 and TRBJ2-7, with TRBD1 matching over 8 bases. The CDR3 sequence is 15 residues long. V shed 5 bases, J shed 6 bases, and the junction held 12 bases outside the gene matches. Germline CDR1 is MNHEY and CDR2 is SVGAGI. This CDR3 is CASSTRLTGDLEQYF. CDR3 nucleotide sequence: TGTGCCAGCAGTACCCGTTTGACAGGGGATCTCGAGCAGTACTTC.

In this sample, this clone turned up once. CDR3 region: CASSLGTGNYEQYF. In nucleotides, the CDR3 is TGTGCCAGCAGCTTAGGGACAGGGAACTACGAGCAGTACTTC. V is TRBV7-9 and J is TRBJ2-7, with 8 bases lining up with TRBD1. V shed 1 base and J 3 bases; nucleotides not matched to a gene: 2. Germline V lookup: CDR1 SEHNR, CDR2 FQNEAQ (reference sequence). The CDR3 runs to 14 residues.

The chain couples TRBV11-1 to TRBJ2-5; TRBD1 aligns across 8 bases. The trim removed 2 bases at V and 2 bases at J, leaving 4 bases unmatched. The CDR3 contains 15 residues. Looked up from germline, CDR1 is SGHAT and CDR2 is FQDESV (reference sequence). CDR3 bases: TGTGCCAGCAGCTTAATGAGGACAGGGCAAGAGACCCAGTACTTC. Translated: CASSLMRTGQETQYF. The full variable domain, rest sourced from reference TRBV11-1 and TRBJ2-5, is EAEVAQSPRYKITEKSQAVAFWCDPISGHATLYWYRQILGQGPELLVQFQDESVVDDSQLPKDRFSAERLKGVDSTLKIQPAELGDSAMYLCASSLMRTGQETQYFGPGTRLLVL.

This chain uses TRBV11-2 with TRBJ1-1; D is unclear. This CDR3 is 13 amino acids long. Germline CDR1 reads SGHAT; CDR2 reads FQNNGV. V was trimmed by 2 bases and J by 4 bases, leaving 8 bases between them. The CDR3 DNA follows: TGTGCCAGCAGCTTACTCCCGGTCACTGAAGCTTTCTTT. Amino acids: CASSLLPVTEAFF.

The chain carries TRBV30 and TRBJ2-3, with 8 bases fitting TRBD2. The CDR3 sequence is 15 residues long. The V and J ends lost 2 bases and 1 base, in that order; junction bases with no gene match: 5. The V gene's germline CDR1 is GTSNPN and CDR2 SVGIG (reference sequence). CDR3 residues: CAWSRSGSGTDTQYF. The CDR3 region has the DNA TGTGCCTGGAGTAGGAGCGGGAGTGGCACAGATACGCAGTATTTT. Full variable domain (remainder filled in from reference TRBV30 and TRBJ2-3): SQTIHQWPATLVQPVGSPLSLECTVEGTSNPNLYWYRQAAGRGLQLLFYSVGIGQISSEVPQNLSASRPQDRQFILSSKKLLLSDSGFYLCAWSRSGSGTDTQYFGPGTRLTVL.

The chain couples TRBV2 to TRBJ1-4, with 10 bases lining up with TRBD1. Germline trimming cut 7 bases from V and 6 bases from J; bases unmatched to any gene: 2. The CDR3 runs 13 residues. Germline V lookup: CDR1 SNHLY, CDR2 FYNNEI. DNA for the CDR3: TGTGCCAGCAACGGACAGGGGGATGAAAAACTGTTTTTT. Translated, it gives CASNGQGDEKLFF.

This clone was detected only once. The CDR3 sequence is CASSADRGLYNEQFF. In DNA form, the CDR3 reads TGTGCCAGCAGCGCAGACAGGGGGCTCTACAATGAGCAGTTCTTC. J is TRBJ2-1 and V is TRBV7-3; TRBD1 agrees at 10 bases. Germline trimming cut 5 bases from V and 3 bases from J; bases unmatched to any gene: 4. The CDR3 runs to 15 residues. Germline lookup yields CDR1 SGHTA and CDR2 FQGTGA.

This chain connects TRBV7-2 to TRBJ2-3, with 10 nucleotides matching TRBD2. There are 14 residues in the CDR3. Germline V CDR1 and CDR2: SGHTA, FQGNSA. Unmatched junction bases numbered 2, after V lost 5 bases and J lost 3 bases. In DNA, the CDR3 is TGTGCCAGCAGCCCTAGCGGGAGAACAGATACGCAGTATTTT. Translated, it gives CASSPSGRTDTQYF.

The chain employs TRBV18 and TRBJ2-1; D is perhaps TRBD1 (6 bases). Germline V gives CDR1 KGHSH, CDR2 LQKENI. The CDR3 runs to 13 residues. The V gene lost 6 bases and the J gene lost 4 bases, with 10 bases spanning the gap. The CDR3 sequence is CASSATGYNEQFF. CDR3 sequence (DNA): TGTGCCAGCTCCGCAACAGGGTACAATGAGCAGTTCTTC.

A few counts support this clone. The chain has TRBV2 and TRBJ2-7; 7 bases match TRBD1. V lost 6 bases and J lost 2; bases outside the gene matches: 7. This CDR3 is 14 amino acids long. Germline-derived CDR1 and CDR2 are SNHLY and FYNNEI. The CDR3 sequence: CASRPATGTYEQYF. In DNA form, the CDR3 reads TGTGCCAGCAGGCCCGCGACAGGGACCTACGAGCAGTACTTC.

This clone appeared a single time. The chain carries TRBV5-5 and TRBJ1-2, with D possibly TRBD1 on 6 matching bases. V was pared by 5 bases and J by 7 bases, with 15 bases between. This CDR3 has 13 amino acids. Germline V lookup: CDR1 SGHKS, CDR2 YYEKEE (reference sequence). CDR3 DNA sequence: TGTGCCAGCAGTGAAGGGGACATTCGTGGCTACACCTTC. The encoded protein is CASSEGDIRGYTF.

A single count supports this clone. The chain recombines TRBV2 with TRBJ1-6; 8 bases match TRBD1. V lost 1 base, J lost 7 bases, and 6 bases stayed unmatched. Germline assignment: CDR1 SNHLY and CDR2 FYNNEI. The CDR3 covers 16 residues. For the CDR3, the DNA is TGTGCCAGCAGTGAAGGTCAGGGGGCCTCGAATTCACCCCTCCACTTT. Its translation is CASSEGQGASNSPLHF.

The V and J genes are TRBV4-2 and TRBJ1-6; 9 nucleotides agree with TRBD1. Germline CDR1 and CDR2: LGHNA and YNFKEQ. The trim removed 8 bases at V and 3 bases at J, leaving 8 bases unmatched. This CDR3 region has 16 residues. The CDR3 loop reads CASGLQGANYNSPLHF. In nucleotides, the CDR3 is TGTGCCAGCGGATTACAGGGGGCCAACTATAATTCACCCCTCCACTTT.